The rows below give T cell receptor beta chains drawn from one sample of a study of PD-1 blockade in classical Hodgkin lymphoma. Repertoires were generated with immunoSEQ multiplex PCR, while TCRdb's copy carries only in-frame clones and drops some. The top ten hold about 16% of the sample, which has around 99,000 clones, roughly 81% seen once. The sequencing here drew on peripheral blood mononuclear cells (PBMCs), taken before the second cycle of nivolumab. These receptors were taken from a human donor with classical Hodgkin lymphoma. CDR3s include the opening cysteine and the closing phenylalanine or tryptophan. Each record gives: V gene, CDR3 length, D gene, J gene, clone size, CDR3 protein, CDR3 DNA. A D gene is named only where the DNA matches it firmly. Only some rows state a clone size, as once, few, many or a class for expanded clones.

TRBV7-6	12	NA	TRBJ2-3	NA	CASSRGGDTQYF	TGTGCCAGCAGCCGCGGTGGAGATACGCAGTATTTT
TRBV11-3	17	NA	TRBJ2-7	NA	CASVQGGLNILVYEQYF	TGTGCCAGCGTCCAGGGGGGGCTTAATATTTTGGTCTACGAGCAGTACTTC
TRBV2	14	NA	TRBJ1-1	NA	CASSELAMNTEAFF	TGTGCCAGCAGTGAGCTGGCTATGAACACTGAAGCTTTCTTT
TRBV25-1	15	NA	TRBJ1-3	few	CASSPPGNSGNTIYF	TGTGCCAGCAGCCCACCCGGAAACTCTGGAAACACCATATATTTT
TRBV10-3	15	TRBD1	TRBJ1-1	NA	CAISVGQGENTEAFF	TGTGCCATCAGTGTAGGACAGGGCGAGAACACTGAAGCTTTCTTT
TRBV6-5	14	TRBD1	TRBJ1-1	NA	CASMEEGAGKWAFF	TGTGCCAGCATGGAAGAGGGGGCCGGGAAGTGGGCTTTCTTT
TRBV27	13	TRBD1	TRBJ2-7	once	CASSLTGPYEQYF	TGTGCCAGCAGTTTGACAGGGCCCTACGAGCAGTACTTC
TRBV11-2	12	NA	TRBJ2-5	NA	CASREWKETQYF	TGTGCCAGCAGGGAGTGGAAAGAGACCCAGTACTTC
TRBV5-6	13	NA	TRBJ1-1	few	CASSSVRGTEAFF	TGTGCCAGCAGCTCTGTGAGGGGCACTGAAGCTTTCTTT
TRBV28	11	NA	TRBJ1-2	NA	CASLRAGGYTF	TGTGCCAGCTTAAGGGCAGGCGGCTACACCTTC
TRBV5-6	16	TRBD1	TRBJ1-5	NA	CASSLGAGGGNQPQHF	TGTGCCAGCAGCTTGGGAGCAGGGGGAGGCAATCAGCCCCAGCATTTT
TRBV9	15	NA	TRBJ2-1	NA	CASGVGVAAYNEQFF	TGTGCCAGCGGCGTAGGAGTAGCGGCCTACAATGAGCAGTTCTTC
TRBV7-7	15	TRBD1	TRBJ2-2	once	CASSPRDSHTGELFF	TGTGCCAGCAGCCCTAGGGACAGTCACACCGGGGAGCTGTTTTTT
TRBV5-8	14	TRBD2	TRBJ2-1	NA	CATQLAGGYNEQFF	TGTGCCACCCAACTAGCGGGAGGATACAATGAGCAGTTCTTC
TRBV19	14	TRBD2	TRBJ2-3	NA	CASSLAGGVDTQYF	TGTGCCAGTAGTCTAGCGGGAGGGGTAGATACGCAGTATTTT
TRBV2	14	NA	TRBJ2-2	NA	CASSESLYTGELFF	TGTGCCAGCAGTGAGAGTCTTTACACCGGGGAGCTGTTTTTT
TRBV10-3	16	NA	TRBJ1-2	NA	CAISEVGGTTNYGYTF	TGTGCCATCAGTGAGGTAGGGGGGACGACCAACTATGGCTACACCTTC
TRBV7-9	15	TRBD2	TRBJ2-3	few	CASSLGAGGRDTQYF	TGTGCCAGCAGCTTAGGGGCGGGAGGAAGAGATACGCAGTATTTT
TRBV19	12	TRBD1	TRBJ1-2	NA	CASSRQGDGYTF	TGTGCCAGTAGTCGACAGGGAGACGGCTACACCTTC
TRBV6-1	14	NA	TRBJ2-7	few	CASSELDPRHEQYF	TGTGCCAGCAGTGAGTTGGATCCCCGCCACGAGCAGTACTTC